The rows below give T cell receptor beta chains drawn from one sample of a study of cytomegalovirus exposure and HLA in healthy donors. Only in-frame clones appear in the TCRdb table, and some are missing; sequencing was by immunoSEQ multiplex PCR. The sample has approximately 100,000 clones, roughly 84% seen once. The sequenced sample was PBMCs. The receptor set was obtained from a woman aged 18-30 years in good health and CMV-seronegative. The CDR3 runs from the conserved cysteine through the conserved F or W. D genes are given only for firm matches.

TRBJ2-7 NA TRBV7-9 CSSSPHPYEQYF TGTTCCAGCAGCCCCCACCCCTACGAGCAGTACTTC
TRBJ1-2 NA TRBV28 CASSSGTLTLFTF TGTGCCAGCAGTTCCGGGACTCTAACCCTCTTCACCTTC
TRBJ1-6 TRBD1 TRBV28 CASSLWTGTDNSPLHF TGTGCCAGCAGTTTATGGACAGGGACCGACAATTCACCCCTCCACTTT
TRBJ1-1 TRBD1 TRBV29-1 CSVEGGTGTEAFF TGCAGCGTTGAAGGCGGGACAGGGACTGAAGCTTTCTTT
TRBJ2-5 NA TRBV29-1 CSASGSGETQYF TGCAGCGCCTCGGGGAGCGGTGAGACCCAGTACTTC
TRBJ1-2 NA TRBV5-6 CASSSPTRLGGYTF TGTGCCAGCAGCTCCCCGACAAGGCTTGGGGGCTACACCTTC
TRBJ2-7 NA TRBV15 CATSRDVGRGEDPYEQYF TGTGCCACCAGCAGAGATGTGGGGCGCGGAGAAGACCCGTACGAGCAGTACTTC
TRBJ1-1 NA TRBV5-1 CASSFDGNRAFF TGCGCCAGCAGCTTTGACGGGAATCGGGCTTTCTTT
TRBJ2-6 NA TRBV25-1 CASSSREAGANVLTF TGTGCCAGCAGTAGTAGGGAGGCTGGGGCCAACGTCCTGACTTTC
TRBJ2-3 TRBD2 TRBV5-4 CASSLELAGTTDTQYF TGTGCCAGCAGCTTGGAACTAGCGGGGACCACAGATACGCAGTATTTT
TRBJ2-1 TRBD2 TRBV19 CASSIREGGAYNEQFF TGTGCCAGTAGTATTCGTGAGGGAGGGGCCTACAATGAGCAGTTCTTC
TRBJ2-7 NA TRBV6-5 CASSYGDSYEQYF TGTGCCAGCAGTTACGGCGACAGCTACGAGCAGTACTTC
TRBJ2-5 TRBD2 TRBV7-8 CASSSDAGLAGGSRETQYF TGTGCCAGCAGCAGCGACGCGGGACTAGCGGGTGGATCGCGAGAGACCCAGTACTTC
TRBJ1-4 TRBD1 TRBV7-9 CASSFTGANEKLFF TGTGCCAGCAGCTTCACAGGGGCAAATGAAAAACTGTTTTTT
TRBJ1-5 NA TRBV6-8 CASSYVRPQHF TGTGCCAGCAGTTACGTTCGGCCCCAGCATTTT
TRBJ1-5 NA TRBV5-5 CASSLYVFTGGNQPQHF TGTGCCAGCAGCTTGTATGTATTCACTGGAGGCAATCAGCCCCAGCATTTT
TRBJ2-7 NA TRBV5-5 CASSILLTDSYEQYF TGTGCCAGCAGCATCCTCTTAACTGACTCCTACGAGCAGTACTTC
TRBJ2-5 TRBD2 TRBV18 CASSPADETSGQETQYF TGTGCCAGCTCACCGGCGGATGAGACTAGCGGACAAGAGACCCAGTACTTC
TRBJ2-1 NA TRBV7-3 CASSLTTSSHEQFF TGTGCCAGCAGCTTAACTACTAGCTCCCATGAGCAGTTCTTC
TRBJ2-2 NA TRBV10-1 CANKNRSHGGELFF TGCGCCAACAAGAACAGGTCCCACGGCGGGGAGCTGTTTTTT
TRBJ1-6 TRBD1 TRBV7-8 CASSLAAGTAYNSPLHF TGTGCCAGCAGCTTAGCGGCCGGGACAGCTTATAATTCACCCCTCCACTTT
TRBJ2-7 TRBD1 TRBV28 CASIPGQGATGEQYF TGTGCCAGCATCCCGGGACAGGGGGCGACGGGGGAGCAGTACTTC